What follows is one T cell receptor (beta chain) and its context. This sample is drawn from a study of blood T cells in healthy people across ages. With a J-beta primer mix and a sample-barcoded 5' primer, a second PCR ran about 6 to 11 cycles. Each cDNA molecule was tagged by a template-switch adaptor that had 12 random nucleotides. TCRdb redid the calling of the 5' RACE reads with MiXCR, one entry per CDR3 protein. Of 800,000 or so distinct CDR3 sequences listed, around a quarter were seen once; the top ten hold 3% to 4.5%. This CDR3 spans 14 amino acids. With 4 bases removed from V and 0 bases from J, the gap between germline ends came to 10 bases. The germline gives CDR1 SGHRS, CDR2 YFSETQ. Per sample, extraction of total RNA gave at least 6 micrograms in every case. The sample was also reused in another study, on T cells of mothers and their children. That source adds: Samples were obtained from a few healthy Caucasian mothers and their six children. In the second PCR, M1S primer introduced barcodes and 2-4 random bases.

The V call is TRBV5-1, the J call TRBJ1-1; D not resolved. The source is a boy younger than 18 in good health. What was sequenced was blood. CDR3 DNA: TGCGCCAGCAGCGAGGGCATAATGAACACTGAAGCTTTCTTT. Protein: CASSEGIMNTEAFF. Combining the CDR3 with reference TRBV5-1 and TRBJ1-1 gives the whole variable domain KAGVTQTPRYLIKTRGQQVTLSCSPISGHRSVSWYQQTPGQGLQFLFEYFSETQRNKGNFPGRFSGRQFSNSRSEMNVSTLELGDSALYLCASSEGIMNTEAFFGQGTRLTVV.